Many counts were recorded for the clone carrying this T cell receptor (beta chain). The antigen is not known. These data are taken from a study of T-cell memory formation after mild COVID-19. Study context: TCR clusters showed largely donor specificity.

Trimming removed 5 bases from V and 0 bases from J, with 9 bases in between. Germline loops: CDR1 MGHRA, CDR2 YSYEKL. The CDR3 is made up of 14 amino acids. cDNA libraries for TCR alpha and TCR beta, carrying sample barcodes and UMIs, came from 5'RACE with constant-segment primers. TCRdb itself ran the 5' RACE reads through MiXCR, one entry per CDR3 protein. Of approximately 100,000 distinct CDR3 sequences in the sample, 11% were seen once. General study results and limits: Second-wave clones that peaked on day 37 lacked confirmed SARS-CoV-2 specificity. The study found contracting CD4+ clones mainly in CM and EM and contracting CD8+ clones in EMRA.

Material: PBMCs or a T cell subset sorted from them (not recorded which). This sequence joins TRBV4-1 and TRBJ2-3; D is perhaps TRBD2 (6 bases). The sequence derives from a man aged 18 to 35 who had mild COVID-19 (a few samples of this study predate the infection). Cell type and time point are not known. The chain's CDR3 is CASSGGASTDTQYF. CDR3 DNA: TGCGCCAGCAGCGGAGGGGCTAGCACAGATACGCAGTATTTT.